Listed below are T cell receptor beta chains from one sample, sequenced in a study of Graves' ophthalmopathy and Graves' hyperthyroidism. TCRdb re-analysed the multiplex PCR reads in MiXCR, keeping a single row per CDR3 protein. This sample has about half a million distinct CDR3 sequences, with about an eighth found just once. Sequencing used blood. The origin of the receptors is a woman aged 25 to 45 with Graves' ophthalmopathy. Both conserved end residues are part of each CDR3. Fields, in order: D gene, J gene, clone size, V gene, CDR3 DNA, CDR3 protein. A D gene is named only where the DNA matches it firmly. A clone size is listed for some rows: how often the clone was seen (once, few, many), or a class if it is expanded.

. | TRBJ2-7 | many | TRBV28 | TGTGCCATGGGTCCCCTACGCGAGCAGTACTTC | CAMGPLREQYF
TRBD1 | TRBJ1-1 | many | TRBV6-5 | TGTGCCAGCAGTCACAATGGACAGGGTAACACTGAAGCTTTCTTT | CASSHNGQGNTEAFF
. | TRBJ2-7 | . | TRBV3-1 | TGTGCCAGCAGCCAAGCAGGGATCGAGCAGTACTTC | CASSQAGIEQYF
TRBD2 | TRBJ2-2 | many | TRBV27 | TGTGCCAGCAGCCGACGAGCGGGGGGGCCCACCGGGGAGCTGTTTTTT | CASSRRAGGPTGELFF
. | TRBJ1-6 | . | TRBV27 | TGTGCCAGCAGCAGATGGCGAGTCCTCCACTTT | CASSRWRVLHF
. | TRBJ2-2 | many | TRBV7-3 | TGTGCCAGCAGCTTCCGACACGACACCGGGGAGCTGTTTTTT | CASSFRHDTGELFF
TRBD1 | TRBJ2-5 | many | TRBV12-3/TRBV12-4 | TGTGCCAGCAGTACCTGGACAGGGATCGAGACCCAGTACTTC | CASSTWTGIETQYF
. | TRBJ2-4 | few | TRBV11-2 | TGTGCCAGCAGCCTCACAGGGCCGAAAAACATTCAGTACTTC | CASSLTGPKNIQYF
TRBD1 | TRBJ1-1 | many | TRBV20-1 | TGCAGTGCTCTAGACAGGGGTAACACTGAAGCTTTCTTT | CSALDRGNTEAFF
. | TRBJ1-2 | many | TRBV20-1 | TGCAGTGCTAGAGGCCGATCGGGGCTCTATGGCTACACCTTC | CSARGRSGLYGYTF
TRBD2 | TRBJ2-5 | many | TRBV28 | TGTGCCAGCGGGACTAGCGGGATCAGGGAGACCCAGTACTTC | CASGTSGIRETQYF
TRBD1 | TRBJ2-7 | few | TRBV30 | TGTGCCTGGAGTGTCTCCAGGGGGACCTACGAGCAGTACTTC | CAWSVSRGTYEQYF
. | TRBJ1-1 | . | TRBV5-1 | TGCGCCAGCAGCTTGCTAAGGACCGGGGGAACTGAAGCTTTCTTT | CASSLLRTGGTEAFF
. | TRBJ1-3 | many | TRBV27 | TGTGCCAGCAGTGCCGACAGGTACACCATATATTTT | CASSADRYTIYF
TRBD1 | TRBJ1-2 | many | TRBV7-2 | TGTGCCAGCAGCTGGGACAGGGCTACCTATGGCTACACCTTC | CASSWDRATYGYTF
. | TRBJ2-5 | many | TRBV28 | TGTGCCAGCAGCTCAGACACCCAAGAGACCCAGTACTTC | CASSSDTQETQYF
. | TRBJ2-4 | . | TRBV7-9 | TGTGCCAGCAGCTTAGCAGGGGCGAGTTATTCCAAAAACATTAAGTACTTC | CASSLAGASYSKNIKYF
. | TRBJ1-2 | many | TRBV29-1 | TGCAGCGTTCCGGGACCCCCGAAGGGAGGCTACACCTTC | CSVPGPPKGGYTF
. | TRBJ1-5 | . | TRBV20-1 | TGCAGTGCCCCCCAGGGCAATCAGCCCCAGCATTTT | CSAPQGNQPQHF
. | TRBJ1-1 | many | TRBV28 | TGTGCCAGCAGTCTCCCCTCACAGTCCCTGAACACTGAAGCTTTCTTT | CASSLPSQSLNTEAFF
. | TRBJ1-1 | many | TRBV6-2/TRBV6-3 | TGTGCCAGCAGTTACTCGAGGGGCAGGGTTGACACTGAAGCTTTCTTT | CASSYSRGRVDTEAFF
. | TRBJ1-2 | many | TRBV5-1 | TGCGCCAGCAGCTTTGATAAAGAGGGCTACACCTTC | CASSFDKEGYTF
TRBD1 | TRBJ1-1 | many | TRBV10-3 | TGTGCCATCTGGGACAGGGGTTTGGCTTTCTTT | CAIWDRGLAFF
TRBD1 | TRBJ2-6 | many | TRBV5-1 | TGCGCCAGCAGCTCCGACAGGGTTGGGGCCAACGTCCTGACTTTC | CASSSDRVGANVLTF
. | TRBJ1-5 | many | TRBV29-1 | TGCAGCGTTGAAGAGGGGAATCAGCCCCAGCACTTT | CSVEEGNQPQHF
TRBD1 | TRBJ2-2 | . | TRBV12-3/TRBV12-4 | TGTGCCAGCAGTCCTGGGACAGGGCGGACCGGGGAGCTGTTTTTT | CASSPGTGRTGELFF
. | TRBJ2-7 | many | TRBV20-1 | TGCAATGCTAGACAAGGGACCGCCCGCTACGAGCAGTACTTC | CNARQGTARYEQYF
TRBD1 | TRBJ2-5 | many | TRBV5-4 | TGTGCCAGCAGCCAGCCGGGACAGGGTCTACAAGAGACCCAGTACTTC | CASSQPGQGLQETQYF
TRBD2 | TRBJ2-7 | many | TRBV5-1 | TGCGCCAGCAGCTTGGCGGCTAGCGGGGCTTCCTACGAGCAGTACTTC | CASSLAASGASYEQYF
. | TRBJ1-5 | many | TRBV9 | TGTGCCAGCGCACGGGGGGATTCCGGCCACCAGCCCCAGCATTTT | CASARGDSGHQPQHF
. | TRBJ2-5 | . | TRBV9 | TGTGCCAGCAGCGAGGGTGACTATCAAGAGACCCAGTACTTC | CASSEGDYQETQYF
. | TRBJ2-7 | many | TRBV24-1 | TGTGCCACCAGTGATACAAGGGTCCCCTACGAGCAGTACTTC | CATSDTRVPYEQYF
. | TRBJ1-2 | . | TRBV6-2/TRBV6-3 | TGTGCCAGCAGTTCAGGCCGGACAGCTTCTAACTATGGCTACACCTTC | CASSSGRTASNYGYTF
TRBD1 | TRBJ1-6 | many | TRBV27 | TGTGCCAGCACTCCAGGGGGGGGTTCACCCCTCCACTTT | CASTPGGGSPLHF
. | TRBJ1-2 | many | TRBV15 | TGTGCCACCAGCGGCCGAGATGGGGGGTGGAATGGCTACACCTTC | CATSGRDGGWNGYTF
TRBD1 | TRBJ1-2 | many | TRBV5-5 | TGTGCCAGCAGCCGAGACAGGGGGCAGGACTATGGCTACACCTTC | CASSRDRGQDYGYTF
. | TRBJ1-5 | many | TRBV7-9 | TGTGCCAGCAGCTTCTCAGCTCAGGGGCCCCAGCATTTT | CASSFSAQGPQHF
TRBD1 | TRBJ2-2 | many | TRBV28 | TGTGCCAGCAGACCGCGACAGGGCCCCGGGGAGCTGTTTTTT | CASRPRQGPGELFF
. | TRBJ1-3 | many | TRBV9 | TGTGCCAGCAGCGTGGAGGGCGGAAACACCATATATTTT | CASSVEGGNTIYF
. | TRBJ2-7 | many | TRBV19 | TGTGCCAGTAGGGCAAAAGGTTCGTCCTACGAGCAGTACTTC | CASRAKGSSYEQYF
TRBD1 | TRBJ2-5 | many | TRBV12-3/TRBV12-4 | TGTGCCAGCAGTCTCCTCGCCCGGACAGGGAAAGAGACCCAGTACTTC | CASSLLARTGKETQYF
. | TRBJ1-1 | many | TRBV24-1 | TGTGCCACCAACGGCAGGGATGACACTGAAGCTTTCTTT | CATNGRDDTEAFF